This is a list of T cell receptor beta chains from one sample in a study of blood T cell repertoires in COVID-19. TCRdb's copy holds only in-frame clones and misses some; the assay was immunoSEQ multiplex PCR. Among 60,000 to 85,000 clones listed, 65% to 90% were seen once. The sample taken for sequencing was peripheral blood. The receptors shown here come from a man older than 75 with acute or convalescent COVID-19. Both conserved end residues are trimmed from each CDR3.

v_call	j_call	cdr3_aa
TRBV2	TRBJ2-3	ASSVGEADTQY
TRBV12-3/TRBV12-4	TRBJ2-1	ASSYTMSGEQF
TRBV25-1	TRBJ2-7	ASSDPVSYEQY
TRBV10-3	TRBJ1-2	ATQDETRHGYT
TRBV18	TRBJ2-7	ASSPPEGLGSEQY
TRBV2	TRBJ1-1	AKNDWRGGNTEAF
TRBV6-4	TRBJ1-2	ASSPGGQGTYGYT
TRBV3-1/TRBV3-2	TRBJ2-7	ASSQNRGSTYEQY
TRBV7-7	TRBJ2-2	ASSLTPGIPGELF
TRBV11-2	TRBJ1-1	ASRTQMNTEAF
TRBV24-1	TRBJ2-2	ATRVGTGELF
TRBV7-2	TRBJ2-5	ASSLGGLAPQETQY
TRBV28	TRBJ1-2	ASSFRGAGNYGYT
TRBV19	TRBJ2-6	ASSMRAGTASSGANVLT
TRBV9	TRBJ2-7	ASSGTGTQAYEQY
TRBV7-9	TRBJ1-3	ASSLVGRAGNTIY
TRBV15	TRBJ2-5	ATSRTQGLGETQY
TRBV10-1	TRBJ2-5	ASSDGGRQETQY
TRBV18	TRBJ1-1	ASSPGGPEAF
TRBV14	TRBJ2-1	ASSQEGLAGVAYNEQF
TRBV28	TRBJ1-5	ASSTWEQPQH
TRBV6-2/TRBV6-3	TRBJ2-2	ASSRQGTPNTGELF
TRBV7-2	TRBJ2-7	ASSYDRGHEQY
TRBV28	TRBJ1-3	ASSTIGTDSGNTIY
TRBV7-9	TRBJ2-7	ASSSVPGTGVHEQY
TRBV19	TRBJ2-5	ASSLLTAQETQY
TRBV18	TRBJ2-1	ASLRDSSYNEQF
TRBV11-2	TRBJ1-5	ASSLTRSNQPQH
TRBV28	TRBJ1-3	ASGGTTIRNTIY
TRBV6-5	TRBJ2-1	ASSRVALEYNEQF
TRBV28	TRBJ1-2	ASNLLGEGDYGYT
TRBV7-6	TRBJ2-6	ASSLDGQGAFPGANVLT
TRBV27	TRBJ1-1	ASSRARTEEGNTEAF
TRBV4-1	TRBJ1-1	ASSPGQGNTEAF